The 22 T cell receptor beta chains listed next were all sequenced from one sample in a study of tumor-infiltrating lymphocytes in localized non-small cell lung cancer. Sequenced by immunoSEQ multiplex PCR; TCRdb stores in-frame clones only, minus some. In the table there are 10,000 to 15,000 clones, 80% to 85% of which are singletons. Sequencing input: uninvolved lung tissue not adjacent to the tumor. The source is a human donor with non-small cell lung cancer.

V usage is TRBV6-5 and J usage is TRBJ1-2; tentatively, D is TRBD1 (5 bases). In germline, CDR1 is MNHEY, CDR2 SVGAGI. This CDR3 comprises 15 residues. The ends were cut back, 2 bases at V and 4 bases at J, with 14 bases in the middle. The DNA for the CDR3 is TGTGCCAGCAGTTACAGGTTCCGGGACTCCTATGGCTACACCTTC. This encodes CASSYRFRDSYGYTF.

The genes are TRBV14 and TRBJ2-3; the D is unclear. The CDR3 contains 14 residues. Per germline, CDR1 SGHDN and CDR2 FVKESK. With 1 base removed from V and 9 bases from J, the gap between germline ends came to 14 bases. Here the CDR3 reads CASSQVSSTQTQYF. The DNA for the CDR3 is TGTGCCAGCAGCCAAGTCTCTAGTACGCAGACGCAGTATTTT.

This rearrangement joins TRBV11-3 to TRBJ1-2; D not certain. This CDR3 comprises 12 residues. Germline CDR1 and CDR2: SGHNT and YENEEA. Deletions cut 6 bases from V and 4 bases from J, with 9 bases between. The CDR3 loop is CASSYDLYGYTF. As DNA, the CDR3 is TGTGCCAGCAGTTATGACCTCTATGGCTACACCTTC. Filled out from reference TRBV11-3 and TRBJ1-2, the complete variable domain reads EAGVVQSPRYKIIEKKQPVAFWCNPISGHNTLYWYLQNLGQGPELLIRYENEEAVDDSQLPKDRFSAERLKGVDSTLKIQPAELGDSAVYLCASSYDLYGYTFGSGTRLTVV.

This clone was counted between two and nine times. The chain links TRBV4-3 to TRBJ2-1, with 11 bases lining up with TRBD2. Looked up from germline, CDR1 is LGHNA and CDR2 is YSLEER. After removal of 0 bases from V and 7 bases from J, the junction contained 8 bases not matched to a gene. The CDR3 is made up of 17 amino acids. The CDR3 DNA is TGCGCCAGCAGCCAAGATGGCCTAGCGGGGGGTTTTAATGAGCAGTTCTTC. Its protein product is CASSQDGLAGGFNEQFF.

The rearrangement joins TRBV27 to TRBJ1-2, with a weak D call TRBD1 (5 bases). Between the trimmed V and J ends, which lost 3 bases and 7 bases, there was a span of 18 bases. The CDR3 sequence is 15 residues long. Germline CDR1 and CDR2: MNHEY and SMNVEV (reference sequence). CDR3 sequence reads: CASSFQGRPAGGYTF. The DNA of the CDR3 is TGTGCCAGCAGTTTCCAGGGACGGCCTGCGGGTGGCTACACCTTC.

The genes are TRBV7-9 and TRBJ2-1; weak D call: TRBD2 (5 bases). The V end was cut by 5 bases, the J end by 5 bases, with 22 bases between. From germline, CDR1 is SEHNR and CDR2 FQNEAQ (reference sequence). The CDR3 length is 17 residues. CDR3 nucleotide sequence: TGTGCCAGCAGCCATAGAGACAAAACTGGACTGCACAATGAGCAGTTCTTC. Encoded protein: CASSHRDKTGLHNEQFF.

The rearrangement links TRBV5-4 to TRBJ1-4; the match to TRBD1 covers 7 bases. V lost 4 bases and J lost 5; bases outside the gene matches: 8. The germline gives CDR1 SGHNT, CDR2 YYREEE (reference sequence). CDR3 length equals 15 residues. CDR3 DNA: TGTGCCAGCAGCCCCGACAGGGCTGCCAATGAAAAACTGTTTTTT. As protein: CASSPDRAANEKLFF.

This chain uses TRBV5-4 with TRBJ1-5, with D tentatively TRBD1 (6 bases). The CDR3 consists of 15 residues. Looked up from germline, CDR1 is SGHNT and CDR2 is YYREEE (reference sequence). Trimming pared 0 bases from V and 7 bases from J, leaving 14 bases between. The CDR3 spells CASSLGQGPGQPQHF. The CDR3 DNA is TGTGCCAGCAGCTTGGGCCAGGGGCCGGGACAGCCCCAGCATTTT.

This clone was seen a few times. The chain links TRBV9 to TRBJ2-1; perhaps TRBD2 as D (6 bases). Germline V gene lookup returns CDR1 SGDLS and CDR2 YYNGEE. The length of the CDR3 is 15 residues. V was pared by 4 bases and J by 7 bases, with 18 bases between. CDR3 amino acids: CASSRRVGGGNEQFF. CDR3 DNA sequence: TGTGCCAGCAGCCGGAGGGTAGGAGGTGGGAATGAGCAGTTCTTC.

The chain links TRBV30 to TRBJ1-3; no reliable D call. Germline V gives CDR1 GTSNPN, CDR2 SVGIG (reference sequence). This CDR3 is built from 16 residues. The V end was cut by 0 bases, the J end by 0 bases, with 12 bases between. Here the CDR3 reads CAWSVPGYSSGNTIYF. CDR3 in DNA: TGTGCCTGGAGTGTACCGGGGTATTCCTCTGGAAACACCATATATTTT.

V and J are TRBV7-2 and TRBJ1-1; 10 bases map to TRBD1. The CDR3 covers 14 residues. The J segment lost 6 bases and the V segment lost 6 bases, leaving 7 bases of the junction unmatched. Germline V gene lookup returns CDR1 SGHTA and CDR2 FQGNSA. The chain's CDR3 is CASRMDRGTPEAFF. CDR3 DNA: TGTGCCAGCAGAATGGACAGGGGGACGCCTGAAGCTTTCTTT.

This rearrangement joins TRBV15 to TRBJ1-1, with D uncertain. Germline assignment: CDR1 LNHNV and CDR2 YYDKDF (reference sequence). The CDR3 is made up of 15 amino acids. Trimming cost V 2 bases and J 1 base, with 11 bases left between them. The CDR3 DNA reads TGTGCCACCAGCAGACCATCGGGGTCGAACACTGAAGCTTTCTTT. Protein sequence: CATSRPSGSNTEAFF.

The chain has TRBV9 and TRBJ2-3, with 11 bases aligning to TRBD2. The germline CDR1 and CDR2 sequences are SGDLS and YYNGEE. V was pared by 0 bases and J by 6 bases, with 6 bases of the junction left unmatched. The CDR3 covers 16 residues. CDR3 loop: CASSVVASGGKDTQYF. CDR3 DNA sequence: TGTGCCAGCAGCGTAGTGGCTAGCGGGGGGAAGGATACGCAGTATTTT. Full variable domain (outside the CDR3, taken from reference TRBV9 and TRBJ2-3): DSGVTQTPKHLITATGQRVTLRCSPRSGDLSVYWYQQSLDQGLQFLIQYYNGEERAKGNILERFSAQQFPDLHSELNLSSLELGDSALYFCASSVVASGGKDTQYFGPGTRLTVL.

The chain couples TRBV27 to TRBJ2-2; 11 nucleotides match TRBD2. Germline CDR1 and CDR2: MNHEY and SMNVEV (reference sequence). This CDR3 is 18 amino acids long. CDR3 protein: CAAPGFSGGAISTGELFF. The CDR3 region has the DNA TGTGCTGCGCCCGGCTTTAGCGGGGGGGCCATTAGCACCGGGGAGCTGTTTTTT.

This chain connects TRBV29-1 to TRBJ1-1, with unresolved D. Germline CDR1 SQVTM, CDR2 ANQGSEA. The CDR3 has 13 amino acids. V lost 4 bases to trimming and J lost 0 bases, with 9 bases between them. Here the CDR3 reads CSVAQQVNTEAFF. The CDR3 coding sequence is TGCAGCGTTGCACAGCAAGTGAACACTGAAGCTTTCTTT.

The chain uses TRBV7-9 and TRBJ2-7, with no clear D. V lost 2 bases to trimming and J lost 4 bases, with 6 bases between them. CDR3 length: 12 amino acids. In germline, CDR1 is SEHNR, CDR2 FQNEAQ (reference sequence). In DNA form, the CDR3 reads TGTGCCAGCAGCTTACTGGGGTACGAGCAGTACTTC. It translates to CASSLLGYEQYF.

The V and J genes are TRBV2 and TRBJ1-5; weak D call: TRBD1 (6 bases). This CDR3 contains 12 residues. Germline V lookup: CDR1 SNHLY, CDR2 FYNNEI. Trimming pared 8 bases from V and 4 bases from J, leaving 9 bases between. CDR3 nucleotides: TGTGCCAGCCACAGGGATAATCAGCCCCAGCATTTT. It is translated as CASHRDNQPQHF.

The chain recombines TRBV19 with TRBJ1-2, with D unclear. Germline CDR1 reads LNHDA; CDR2 reads SQIVND (reference sequence). The CDR3 has 17 amino acids. V was clipped by 2 bases and J by 4 bases, with 20 bases between them. The CDR3 loop is CASSISALDGGSYGYTF. The CDR3, as DNA: TGTGCCAGTAGTATATCGGCTTTAGATGGAGGGAGCTATGGCTACACCTTC.

The V gene is TRBV9, the J gene TRBJ1-1, with 11 bases that match TRBD1. CDR1 and CDR2 from the germline V gene are SGDLS and YYNGEE. The CDR3 is 15 amino acids. Losses at the gene ends were 3 bases for V and 4 bases for J; bases not matched to a gene: 5. CDR3: CASSEGQGVVTEAFF. The CDR3 coding sequence is TGTGCCAGCAGCGAGGGACAGGGGGTAGTCACTGAAGCTTTCTTT.

Regarding this clone: The sample contains more than one DNA sequence encoding this CDR3. The V and J genes are TRBV7-2 and TRBJ2-3; D unclear. This CDR3 comprises 12 residues. CDR1 is SGHTA and CDR2 is FQGNSA in the germline V gene. Trimming cost V 1 base and J 6 bases, with 5 bases left between them. The CDR3 sequence is CASSLVGDTQYF. The CDR3 coding sequence is TGTGCCAGCAGCTTAGTCGGGGATACGCAGTATTTT.

V gene TRBV6-5 combines with J gene TRBJ2-1; the D is unclear. CDR1 and CDR2 from the germline V gene are MNHEY and SVGAGI. The CDR3 runs 11 residues. Trimming removed 6 bases from V and 10 bases from J, with 10 bases in between. The CDR3 DNA sequence: TGTGCCAGCAGCCTGGCAGGCGAGCAGTTCTTC. Encoded protein: CASSLAGEQFF.

The J gene is TRBJ2-6, the V gene TRBV14; no clear D. V lost 6 bases and J lost 0, with 15 bases in between. CDR3 length: 17 amino acids. Germline CDR1 reads SGHDN; CDR2 reads FVKESK. This chain's CDR3 is CASSNKGYFSGANVLTF. CDR3 coding DNA: TGTGCCAGCAGTAACAAAGGGTATTTCTCTGGGGCCAACGTCCTGACTTTC.